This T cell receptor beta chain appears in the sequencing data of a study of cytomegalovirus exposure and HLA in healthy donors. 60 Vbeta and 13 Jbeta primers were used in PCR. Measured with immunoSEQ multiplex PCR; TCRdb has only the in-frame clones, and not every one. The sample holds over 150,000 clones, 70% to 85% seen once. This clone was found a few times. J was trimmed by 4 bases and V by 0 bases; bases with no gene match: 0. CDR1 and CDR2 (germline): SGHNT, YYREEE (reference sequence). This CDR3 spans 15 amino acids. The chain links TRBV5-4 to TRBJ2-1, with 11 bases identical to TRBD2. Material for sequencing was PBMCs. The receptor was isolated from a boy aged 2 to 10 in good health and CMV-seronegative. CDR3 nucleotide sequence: TGTGCCAGCAGCTTGGTAGCGGGGGGGTACAATGAGCAGTTCTTC. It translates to CASSLVAGGYNEQFF.